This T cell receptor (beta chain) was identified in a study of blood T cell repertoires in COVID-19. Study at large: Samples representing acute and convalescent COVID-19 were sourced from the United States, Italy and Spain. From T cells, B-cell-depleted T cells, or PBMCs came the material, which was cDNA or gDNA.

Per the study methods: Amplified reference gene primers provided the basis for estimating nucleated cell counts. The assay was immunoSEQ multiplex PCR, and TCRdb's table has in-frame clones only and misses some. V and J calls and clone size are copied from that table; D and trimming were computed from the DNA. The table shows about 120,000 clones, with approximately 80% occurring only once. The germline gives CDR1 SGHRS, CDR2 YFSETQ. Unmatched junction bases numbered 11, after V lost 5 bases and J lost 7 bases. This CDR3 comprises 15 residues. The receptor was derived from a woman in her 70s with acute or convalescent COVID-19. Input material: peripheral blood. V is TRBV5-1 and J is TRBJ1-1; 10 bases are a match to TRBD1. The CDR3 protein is CASSAGTGALGEAFF. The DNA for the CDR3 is TGCGCCAGCAGTGCCGGGACAGGGGCCTTGGGTGAAGCTTTCTTT.